One and the same sample provided the 24 T cell receptor beta chains below, sequenced in a study of OX40 agonist ivuxolimab in advanced cancers. Measured with immunoSEQ multiplex PCR; TCRdb has only the in-frame clones, and not every one. The table records about 80,000 clones, approximately 91% of them present only once. Here the sequenced sample was CD4+ or CD8+ T cells sorted from blood, taken in a trial of the OX40 agonist ivuxolimab. The receptors come from an adult with an advanced solid tumor such as melanoma, head and neck, liver or kidney cancer.

The gene calls are TRBV5-1 and TRBJ1-3; D gene uncertain. Trimming stripped 2 bases from V and 0 bases from J, with 12 bases between. Germline CDR1 and CDR2: SGHRS and YFSETQ. CDR3 length: 16 amino acids. CDR3 region: CASSFSDTASGNTIYF. The CDR3 bases are TGCGCCAGCAGCTTCTCCGACACCGCCTCTGGAAACACCATATATTTT.

This clone came up once. This sequence joins TRBV5-6 and TRBJ2-5; 11 bases are a match to TRBD1. Unmatched junction bases numbered 7, after V lost 4 bases and J lost 5 bases. The germline V gene has CDR1 SGHDT and CDR2 YYEEEE. The CDR3 covers 15 residues. The CDR3 sequence is CASSPRRTGGETQYF. The CDR3 region has the DNA TGTGCCAGCAGCCCGAGGCGGACAGGGGGCGAGACCCAGTACTTC.

Note on this clone: This same CDR3 is encoded by further DNA sequences in the sample. V is TRBV9 and J is TRBJ2-3, with D unclear. Germline V gene sequence: CDR1 SGDLS, CDR2 YYNGEE. CDR3 length: 13 amino acids. V was pared by 1 base and J by 2 bases, with 5 bases between. The CDR3 reads CASSVTSTDTQYF. The CDR3 region has the DNA TGTGCCAGCAGCGTAACCTCCACAGATACGCAGTATTTT.

The gene calls are TRBV7-2 and TRBJ2-3, with TRBD2 matching 11 bases. Germline lookup yields CDR1 SGHTA and CDR2 FQGNSA. The CDR3 covers 14 residues. The J segment lost 4 bases and the V segment lost 8 bases, leaving 5 bases of the junction unmatched. The CDR3 DNA reads TGTGCCAGCCTAGCGGGAGGTTCTTCAGATACGCAGTATTTT. Protein sequence: CASLAGGSSDTQYF.

This rearrangement joins TRBV15 to TRBJ2-2; no clear D. CDR3 size: 15 residues. Germline CDR1 and CDR2: LNHNV and YYDKDF (reference sequence). V shed 8 bases and J shed 0 bases, with 13 bases lying between them. The CDR3 nucleotides read TGTGCCACCGCCCTTGACATCGCGAACACCGGGGAGCTGTTTTTT. It translates to CATALDIANTGELFF.

This chain joins TRBV4-2 and TRBJ1-1; D remains ambiguous. Germline V gene sequence: CDR1 LGHNA, CDR2 YNFKEQ. The CDR3 spans 13 residues. V lost 4 bases and J lost 8, with 14 bases in between. The CDR3 loop is CASSPSPDVEAFF. The CDR3 nucleotides are TGTGCCAGCAGCCCGTCACCAGACGTCGAAGCTTTCTTT.

This clone was detected only a few times. The rearrangement joins TRBV2 to TRBJ1-1; D might be TRBD1 (5 bases). This CDR3 comprises 13 residues. CDR1 is SNHLY, CDR2 FYNNEI, per germline. Trimming left V 7 bases short and J 1 base short, with 10 bases between. CDR3 amino acids: CASTRTPNTEAFF. CDR3 nucleotides: TGTGCCAGCACCCGGACACCGAACACTGAAGCTTTCTTT.

The chain joins TRBV7-8 to TRBJ2-7, with 7 bases fitting TRBD2. The CDR3 has 14 residues. Germline assignment: CDR1 SGHVS and CDR2 FQNEAQ. The junction had 7 bases not matched to a gene; V was cut back by 1 base and J by 7 bases. CDR3 residues: CASSLVLAMGEQYF. The CDR3 DNA sequence: TGTGCCAGCAGCTTAGTACTAGCGATGGGGGAGCAGTACTTC. Full variable domain (rest looked up from reference TRBV7-8 and TRBJ2-7): GAGVSQSPRYKVAKRGQDVALRCDPISGHVSLFWYQQALGQGPEFLTYFQNEAQLDKSGLPSDRFFAERPEGSVSTLKIQRTQQEDSAVYLCASSLVLAMGEQYFGPGTRLTVT.

V usage is TRBV27 and J usage is TRBJ1-4; 7 positions match TRBD1. The CDR3 is 14 residues long. Trimming removed 3 bases from V and 8 bases from J; junction bases left unmatched: 6. From germline, CDR1 is MNHEY and CDR2 SMNVEV (reference sequence). The CDR3 spells CASSFDRVGEKLFF. In nucleotides, the CDR3 is TGTGCCAGCAGTTTCGACAGGGTGGGGGAAAAACTGTTTTTT.

This clone showed up just a few times. The V call is TRBV11-3, the J call TRBJ1-1; D ambiguous. The CDR3 consists of 14 residues. Per germline, CDR1 SGHNT and CDR2 YENEEA. Trimming cost V 2 bases and J 1 base, with 8 bases left between them. The CDR3 DNA reads TGTGCCAGCAGCTTACTCAGCGGGAACACTGAAGCTTTCTTT. Translation gives CASSLLSGNTEAFF.

The rearrangement uses TRBV7-2 and TRBJ1-1; no clear D. The CDR3 extends over 15 amino acids. Germline loops: CDR1 SGHTA, CDR2 FQGNSA. The V end lost 1 base, the J end lost 5 bases, and 14 bases lay between the germline ends. The CDR3 protein is CASSLEAIGRTEAFF. The CDR3 DNA reads as TGTGCCAGCAGCTTAGAGGCAATAGGAAGGACTGAAGCTTTCTTT. The full variable domain, its missing parts supplied by reference TRBV7-2 and TRBJ1-1, is GAGVSQSPSNKVTEKGKDVELRCDPISGHTALYWYRQSLGQGLEFLIYFQGNSAPDKSGLPSDRFSAERTGGSVSTLTIQRTQQEDSAVYLCASSLEAIGRTEAFFGQGTRLTVV.

The V and J genes are TRBV7-2 and TRBJ2-6; D unclear. This CDR3 comprises 15 residues. The ends were cut back, 2 bases at V and 4 bases at J, with 9 bases in the middle. Germline assignment: CDR1 SGHTA and CDR2 FQGNSA. CDR3 in DNA: TGTGCCAGCAGCTTAACGGTGTCAGGGGCCAACGTCCTGACTTTC. Protein sequence: CASSLTVSGANVLTF.

CDR3 in amino acids: CASSSRDLRETQYF. The CDR3 bases are TGTGCCAGCAGCTCCCGGGACCTCAGGGAGACCCAGTACTTC. The chain links TRBV7-2 to TRBJ2-5; D tentatively fits TRBD1 or TRBD2 (5 bases each). The CDR3 length is 14 residues. Deletions cut 4 bases from V and 5 bases from J, with 14 bases between. Germline values: CDR1 SGHTA, CDR2 FQGNSA.

V and J are TRBV11-2 and TRBJ2-1, with TRBD2 matching 10 bases. The ends lost 5 bases at V and 3 bases at J; junction bases unmatched: 4. The CDR3 sequence is 15 residues long. Looked up from germline, CDR1 is SGHAT and CDR2 is FQNNGV. CDR3 DNA sequence: TGTGCCAGCAGCCCCCTAGCGGGAGACTACAATGAGCAGTTCTTC. Protein sequence: CASSPLAGDYNEQFF.

The rearrangement joins TRBV28 to TRBJ1-1; unclear D gene. Germline V gene sequence: CDR1 MDHEN, CDR2 SYDVKM. The CDR3 has 13 amino acids. Trimming cost V 3 bases and J 1 base, with 6 bases left between them. CDR3 sequence: CASSLGSNTEAFF. The CDR3 DNA reads as TGTGCCAGCAGTTTGGGGTCGAACACTGAAGCTTTCTTT.

The chain employs TRBV12-5 and TRBJ2-4; D could derive from TRBD1 or TRBD2 (11 bases each). From germline, CDR1 is LGHNT and CDR2 FRNRAP. CDR3 size: 24 residues. Trimming pared 3 bases from V and 2 bases from J, leaving 38 bases between. The CDR3 DNA reads TGTGCTAGTGGTTTTTCGGGACAGGGGGTAGCGGGAGGGCCGGAGGATTCACCCAAAAACATTCAGTACTTC. Protein sequence: CASGFSGQGVAGGPEDSPKNIQYF.

Here the CDR3 DNA reads TGTGCCAGCAGCCCCCTTCGTTTTGGAACTGAAGCTTTCTTT. Its protein product is CASSPLRFGTEAFF. V is TRBV7-2 and J is TRBJ1-1; D is unresolved. This CDR3 region has 14 residues. CDR1 and CDR2 from the germline V gene are SGHTA and FQGNSA. The V end was cut by 5 bases, the J end by 5 bases, with 15 bases between.

This clone was counted a single time. This chain links TRBV11-3 with TRBJ1-1; D ambiguous. V dropped 2 bases and J dropped 3 bases, with 10 bases sitting between them. Germline values: CDR1 SGHNT, CDR2 YENEEA. There are 14 residues in the CDR3. The CDR3 DNA reads as TGTGCCAGCAGCTTAAATTCCGGGGACACTGAAGCTTTCTTT. Its protein is CASSLNSGDTEAFF.

The V gene is TRBV18, the J gene TRBJ2-5; no firm D call. The CDR3 sequence is 11 residues long. Per the germline V gene, CDR1 is KGHSH and CDR2 is LQKENI. Trimming removed 4 bases from V and 5 bases from J, with 5 bases in between. The CDR3 sequence: CASSLSETQYF. The CDR3 DNA sequence: TGTGCCAGCTCACTCTCGGAGACCCAGTACTTC.

This chain connects TRBV10-3 to TRBJ2-1; 8 positions match TRBD2. The V and J ends lost 5 bases and 1 base, in that order; junction bases with no gene match: 4. The CDR3 sequence is 15 residues long. Looked up from germline, CDR1 is ENHRY and CDR2 is SYGVKD. The CDR3 DNA follows: TGTGCCATCAGTCCACTAGCGGATTCCTACAATGAGCAGTTCTTC. Its protein is CAISPLADSYNEQFF.

The chain links TRBV28 to TRBJ2-1; D is possibly TRBD2 (6 bases). This CDR3 has 14 residues. Deletions cut 4 bases from V and 2 bases from J, with 9 bases between. Looked up from germline, CDR1 is MDHEN and CDR2 is SYDVKM. CDR3 protein: CASSSSATYNEQFF. For the CDR3, the DNA is TGTGCCAGCAGTTCTAGCGCGACCTACAATGAGCAGTTCTTC.

The V gene is TRBV7-2, the J gene TRBJ2-2; no definite D call. The germline V gene has CDR1 SGHTA and CDR2 FQGNSA. V was clipped by 3 bases and J by 5 bases, with 10 bases between them. The length of the CDR3 is 14 residues. The CDR3 loop is CASSFDWRTGELFF. The CDR3 DNA sequence: TGTGCCAGCAGCTTCGATTGGCGGACCGGGGAGCTGTTTTTT.

V and J are TRBV4-2 and TRBJ2-1, with D possibly called TRBD1 or TRBD2 (6 bases each). Germline CDR1 and CDR2: LGHNA and YNFKEQ. The CDR3 has 16 residues. V was trimmed by 8 bases and J by 6 bases, leaving 23 bases between them. In DNA form, the CDR3 reads TGTGCCAGCTACACATCCGGGGGCGCGAGAGGCAATGAGCAGTTCTTC. This codes for CASYTSGGARGNEQFF.

The genes are TRBV6-1 and TRBJ2-1; 10 nucleotides align to TRBD2. Trimming cost V 6 bases and J 7 bases; bases outside gene matches: 9. The germline CDR1 and CDR2 sequences are MNHNS and SASEGT. There are 15 residues in the CDR3. This CDR3 reads CASSRLAGPRNEQFF. CDR3 nucleotides: TGTGCCAGCAGCAGACTAGCGGGTCCGAGAAATGAGCAGTTCTTC.